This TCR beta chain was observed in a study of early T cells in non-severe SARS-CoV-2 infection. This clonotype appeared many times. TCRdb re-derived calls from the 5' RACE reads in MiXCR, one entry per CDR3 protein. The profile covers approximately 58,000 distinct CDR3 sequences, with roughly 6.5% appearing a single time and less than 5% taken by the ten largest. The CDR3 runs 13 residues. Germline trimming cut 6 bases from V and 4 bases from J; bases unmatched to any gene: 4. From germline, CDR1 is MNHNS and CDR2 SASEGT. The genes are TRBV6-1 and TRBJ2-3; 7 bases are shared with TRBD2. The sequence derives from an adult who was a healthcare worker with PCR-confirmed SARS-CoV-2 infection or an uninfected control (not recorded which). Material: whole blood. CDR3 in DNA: TGTGCCAGCAGGCCGACTAGCCCAGATACGCAGTATTTT. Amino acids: CASRPTSPDTQYF.